This record looks at one T cell receptor beta chain sequence and its context. This clone was seen a few times. The antigen it recognizes is unknown. Nothing much larger sits one base from this clone, and base qualities are not available. The data are from a study of cytomegalovirus exposure and HLA in healthy donors (dated by TCRdb to about 2017). Broadly, across the study: According to an earlier analysis of a few hundred of the donors, 200 million or so T cells yielded some 120 million unique TCR beta sequences and 276 Gb of sequence data. Around 320 gigabases of sequencing data and tens of millions of unique TCR sequences were included in an early release covering several hundred HLA-typed donors. Of the roughly 400 genotyped donors, about 84% fell in the genetic ancestry cluster associated with self-reported Caucasian donors. The study aimed to test whether signatures of past pathogen exposure could be identified by cataloging public T cell receptors. The study used immunosequencing to profile the T cell repertoires of 666 subjects and linked those repertoires to cytomegalovirus serostatus. A separate validation cohort of 100 to 150 different subjects was used in addition to the roughly 700-subject first cohort. High-throughput TCR immunosequencing, statistical association of individual TCRs with disease status, and machine learning were combined to predict cytomegalovirus infection status. A later analysis re-examined previously published TCR beta repertoires from hundreds of donors and added high-resolution HLA genotyping to investigate patterns of TCR occurrence. Rather than using new phenotypic data, the later analysis identified candidate immune exposures from TCR beta sequences and from how often those sequences occurred across donors. An earlier analysis of approximately 580 of the donors used high-throughput TCR beta sequencing to judge whether each TCR beta V gene segment behaved as functional or pseudogenic. Alongside the repertoire data, information on donor age, sex, ethnicity and CMV serostatus was compiled. A later genetic analysis took genome-wide SNP genotypes for about three fifths of the 666 donors and used that subset as a discovery cohort. All discovery cohort repertoires had been generated using a single sequencing platform. HLA typing covered class I and class II loci at four-digit resolution. Typing coverage varied by locus: roughly 620-640 donors for A, B, C, DRB1 and DQB1; approximately 500 for DQA1; more than 600 for DPA1; some 470 for DPB1. A handful of DR-DQ haplotypes were handled as single units for association and clustering because linkage in the cohort was strong. On average, around 230,000 unique TCR beta nucleotide sequences were sequenced per donor among a few hundred genotyped donors of the cohort, with roughly 18% of those sequences being non-productive.

Including the terminal cysteine and phenylalanine, the CDR3 comprises 11 residues. Of all the DNA, just the CDR3 is kept, 33 bases in frame from base 1. V is clipped by 6 bases and J by 14 bases, and the sequence between their germline boundaries is 16 bases long. Looking up the germline V gene (reference sequence) yields CDR1 MNHNY and CDR2 SVGAGI. In total, 600 or so healthy bone marrow donors made up the cohort. At the time of sampling, all cohort members were nominally healthy, though unrecorded immune exposures were likely present. The donor was CMV seropositive and belonged to the group of around 300 seropositive cohort members. Each donor provided a peripheral blood sample, and peripheral blood mononuclear cells were used for TCR beta sequencing. Genomic DNA was extracted from the blood cell samples with the Qiagen DNeasy Blood Extraction Kit. Overall results and qualifications from the work: Because some donors lacked HLA typing at each locus, the association tests relied only on the typed subset. The study listed 164 TCR beta chains as associated with cytomegalovirus. A later genetic analysis reported fewer N-insertions in productive TCRs among donors in an Asian-associated ancestry cluster than the roughly 700-donor mean. A further reported finding was that TCR beta sequences accurately predicted the HLA-A and HLA-B alleles for most subjects in the first cohort. A later analysis associated 16,951 TCR beta sequences with specific HLA alleles at a false discovery rate of 0.05. The only immune exposure information available for the cohort was CMV serostatus. While some public TCRs were present in many individuals, most TCR sequences turned up only very rarely across donors. In vitro tests confirmed that a few of the cytomegalovirus-associated TCR beta chains recognize cytomegalovirus antigens. Linkage disequilibrium might explain the correlated functional status among segregating V segments, but an unknown experimental factor could not be excluded. According to a later analysis, TCR association rates differed among HLA loci, with DRB1 alleles showing the most associated TCRs and HLA-C alleles showing the fewest. In a later analysis, several top co-occurrence clusters were reported to appear linked to parvovirus B19, influenza, CMV and Epstein-Barr virus. In this cohort, only TCR beta chains were sequenced, and detectable features were limited by the absence of alpha or paired-chain data. Strong co-occurrence of HLA alleles, especially DR and DQ, made assigning TCR associations to individual alleles difficult. Because counts were too low, some 17 rarely observed V segments, including chromosome 9 orphons, were excluded from the earlier analysis of 587 of the donors. The authors suggested that the approach could potentially be extended to other disease states and immunological phenotypes. A group of highly shared sequence variants was considered likely to be a technical artifact of the sequencing pipeline. An earlier analysis of approximately 530 of the donors showed that most TCR beta V segments appeared in productive rearrangements either about 90% or about 30% of the time, which broadly matched IMGT annotations. Cytomegalovirus status was reported to be diagnosed by the classifier with high specificity and sensitivity in both the original and validation cohorts. Presence/absence analyses assumed roughly uniform sequencing depth across donors, an assumption that may not hold. V-gene and J-gene trimming of TCR beta chains was associated with a missense DCLRE1C variant in a later genetic analysis, and the association was replicated in an independent cohort. According to a later analysis, most CMV-associated TCR beta chains appeared to be HLA-restricted, and the HLA associations seemed to be driven largely by CMV exposure. Some IMGT-functional V segments, including TRBV6-2 and TRBV6-3, could not be distinguished by the 87-base-pair reads and were therefore excluded. A later analysis found that HLA-associated TCR beta chains were more clonally expanded and had lower generation probabilities than equally common non-associated chains.

To prepare the library, the immunoSEQ multiplex PCR assay was applied. The multiplex PCR relied on a mix of 60 forward primers for TCR Vbeta segments and 13 reverse primers for TCR Jbeta segments. The CDR3 region of rearranged TCR beta genes was amplified from genomic DNA with a multiplex PCR assay. The amplified TCR beta libraries were sequenced on the Illumina HiSeq System as 87-base-pair reads. Turning to the authors' computational methods: In a later analysis, tens of millions of unique TCR beta chains were counted across the approximately 670 repertoires, and approximately 11 million of these chains were shared by at least two donors. A nearest-neighbor algorithm error-corrected the raw reads and collapsed the reads into unique sequences, merging closely related sequences to remove PCR and sequencing errors. V, D and J gene segments were assigned by aligning CDR3 sequences to IMGT reference sequences. For a sequence to be retained, a match of at least six nucleotides to both a V gene segment and a J gene segment was required. Rearrangements were called productive when the CDR3 lacked stop codons and stayed in frame with V and J; all others were non-productive. Following IMGT convention, CDR3 was defined as the stretch from the second conserved V-encoded cysteine to the conserved J-encoded phenylalanine. Sequences without an unambiguous match to a single V gene segment were excluded from the earlier analysis of 587 of the donors. In an earlier analysis of a few hundred of the donors, a V segment was called functional when productive rearrangements were above 56.7%, and segregating when the standard deviation between donors exceeded 5%. A statistical classification framework was built to diagnose cytomegalovirus status from the catalog of TCR beta chain sequences. A later analysis assigned V and J genes by comparing TCR nucleotide sequences with IMGT/GENE-DB human TR gene sequences. A later analysis assigned CDR3 sequences and most-parsimonious VDJ recombination scenarios with the TCRdist pipeline. In a later analysis, each TCR beta chain was defined by its CDR3 amino acid sequence together with its V-gene family, and reads lacking a unique V-gene family were excluded. As a way to deal with suspected cross-contamination and a sequencing artifact, a later analysis dropped 640 or so nucleotide sequences that were highly shared and had low generation probability. A later analysis calculated a clonal expansion index for each public chain from normalized within-repertoire ranks of inferred template counts. In a later analysis, generation probabilities were computed using a VDJ recombination model fitted to out-of-frame rearrangements, and the results were checked against IGoR. In a later analysis, TCR-TCR, TCR-HLA and TCR-CMV co-occurrence was scored with hypergeometric tests, and a repertoire-size bias correction was applied to TCR pairs. A later analysis estimated false discovery rates by permuting HLA or CMV assignments 20 times. In a later analysis, co-occurring TCRs were grouped using DBSCAN, with TCRdist sequence similarity added in when clustering inside HLA-allele-positive subsets. Repertoires with fewer than 30,000 or more than 120,000 public chains were left out of co-occurrence clustering, as were five repertoires with anomalous nucleotide sharing. TCRdb obtained this table from immuneACCESS and retained in-frame rearrangements with V and J assigned. These tables miss some clones; where compared with another copy, unresolved V genes account for less than half of the shortfall, and the remainder is unexplained. Clone size and V and J calls were adopted from that table, with D and trimming inferred from the DNA. The sample profile shows 100,000 to 150,000 clones; around three quarters of them were found once. In total, the top ten clones hold roughly 3% of the sample.

Specimen: PBMCs. The chain couples TRBV6-6 to TRBJ2-5; a weak D assignment points to TRBD2 (5 bases agree). This TCR derives from a woman in her fifties or sixties in good health and CMV-seropositive. DNA sequence: TGTGCCAGCAGCCTAGCCGGTAAATCATACTTC. Translation gives CASSLAGKSYF.